The entry below describes one T cell receptor (beta chain). Its antigen has not been determined. HCMV-specific IgG was detected in serum with a commercial ELISA kit to determine HCMV serostatus. Peripheral blood mononuclear cells were isolated from blood by Ficoll density gradient centrifugation. CDR1 is given as SGHDT and CDR2 as YYEEEE, both from the germline V gene. The CDR3 runs 15 residues from the cysteine to the phenylalanine. A DNA sequence was not provided. Data came from an Illumina HiSeq 2000. The TCR beta cDNA libraries were made using 5'RACE template switching, a step that added both a universal primer site and unique molecular identifiers. Synthesis of cDNA was primed from the TCR beta constant segment and was followed by two consecutive PCR amplification steps. In the authors' own workflow: MIGEC handled demultiplexing of the reads and grouping by UMI, while MiTCR was used to assemble and quantify clonotypes. To remove erroneous sequences, TCR cDNA sequences were retained only when supported by two or more reads. The tcR package was used for downstream repertoire analysis, with clonotypes matched between fractions based on CDR3 nucleotide sequence plus V segment. Antigen specificity was annotated against VDJdb with VDJmatch, allowing one amino acid substitution in CDR3. The reads, reprocessed by TCRdb, yield one row per CDR3 protein sequence and no DNA. These V and J calls are TCRdb output, not the study's own analysis. The sample's own table lists about 260,000 distinct CDR3 sequences. Around 4% of the sample rests with the top ten.

The data were taken from a study of T cells expressing NK-cell markers (dated by TCRdb to between 2020 and 2021). Notes on the research overall: Under ten donors provided sorted CD3+CD56+NKG2C+, CD3+CD56+NKG2C- and CD3+CD56-NKG2C+ T-cell subsets, whose TCR beta-chain repertoires were profiled. Seven of the eight sequenced donors were HCMV-seropositive and one was HCMV-seronegative. The eight sequenced donors were randomly selected healthy volunteers, three men and five women. Sequencing of the libraries produced 2 x 150 bp reads on Illumina HiSeq 2000/2500, MiSeq or NextSeq.

Broader findings and caveats from the paper: Those dominant clonotypes were again the most abundant among CD3+CD56-NKG2C+ cells in a few donors, at roughly 25-60.1%. For several donors, the dominant CD3+CD56+NKG2C+ clonotypes were among the top 10 CD8+ clonotypes and accounted for roughly 1.0-7.5% of CD8+ T cells. Whether the expanded NKG2C-expressing T cell clones were specific for HCMV antigens remained unclear.

Sequencing was carried out using blood T cells: a sorted CD56 or NKG2C T cell subset, CD4+ or CD8+ T cells, or bulk PBMC T cells (not recorded which). The sequence joins TRBV5-6 to TRBJ2-7; TCRdb's assignment of TRBD1 cannot be checked, as there is no DNA. This clonotype was obtained from a woman between 18 and 69 years old in good health. The CDR3 loop reads CASSWGRTFSYEQYF. Outside the CDR3, residues come from the reference TRBV5-6 and TRBJ2-7 proteins, so the full variable domain is: DAGVTQSPTHLIKTRGQQVTLRCSPKSGHDTVSWYQQALGQGPQFIFQYYEEEERQRGNFPDRFSGHQFPNYSSELNVNALLLGDSALYLCASSWGRTFSYEQYFGPGTRLTVT.